This T cell receptor beta chain was profiled in a study of shared clonotypes between healthy human individuals. With regard to this clone: Its antigen is currently unknown.

Clones were sequenced by immunoSEQ multiplex PCR, and TCRdb holds only the in-frame ones, with some missing. Of a few hundred thousand clones in the sample, 65% to 70% were seen once. CDR3 length: 13 residues. The V gene lost 3 bases and the J gene lost 3 bases, with 9 bases spanning the gap. The V gene's germline CDR1 is SGDLS and CDR2 YYNGEE. Findings of the study overall: The study drew on few donors, limiting represented genetic and exposure-history diversity.

The chain is built from TRBV9 and TRBJ2-5; either TRBD1 or TRBD2 may fit D (6 bases each). The specimen was memory CD4+ T cells sorted from blood. The subset here: CD45RA-negative fraction. The sequence was obtained from a man younger than 45 in good health. CDR3 sequence: CASSEGGEETQYF. DNA for the CDR3: TGTGCCAGCAGCGAGGGGGGAGAAGAGACCCAGTACTTC.